Each of the 10 T cell receptor beta chains below was sequenced from the same sample in a study of pediatric ulcerative colitis. Assay used: immunoSEQ multiplex PCR; TCRdb lists only in-frame clones, some missing. The table has tens of thousands of clones, 86% seen once. The sequenced material came from blood. All receptors come from a boy aged 10-17 years with severe ulcerative colitis.

The V and J genes are TRBV29-1 and TRBJ2-1, with 7 bases identical to TRBD2. CDR1 is SQVTM, CDR2 ANQGSEA, per germline. The junction had 12 bases not matched to a gene; V was cut back by 3 bases and J by 4 bases. The CDR3 extends over 16 amino acids. This chain's CDR3 is CSVDRGRAGPYNEQFF. CDR3 DNA: TGCAGCGTTGATCGAGGGAGGGCCGGTCCGTACAATGAGCAGTTCTTC.

This clone was seen more than once but under ten times. The genes are TRBV7-9 and TRBJ2-3; D ambiguous. Germline V gene lookup returns CDR1 SEHNR and CDR2 FQNEAQ (reference sequence). The V gene lost 5 bases and the J gene lost 2 bases, with 17 bases spanning the gap. There are 16 residues in the CDR3. CDR3: CASSAGYGVPTDTQYF. DNA for the CDR3: TGTGCCAGCAGCGCCGGCTATGGGGTTCCCACAGATACGCAGTATTTT.

The chain couples TRBV27 to TRBJ2-3; the match to TRBD1 covers 7 bases. Germline V gives CDR1 MNHEY, CDR2 SMNVEV (reference sequence). V was pared by 5 bases and J by 2 bases, with 19 bases of the junction left unmatched. The CDR3 is 19 residues long. Here the CDR3 DNA reads TGTGCCAGCAGTCGAAACCCTCACCCCGCGACAGGGATCACAGATACGCAGTATTTT. This codes for CASSRNPHPATGITDTQYF.

The chain is built from TRBV11-2 and TRBJ2-3; D may be TRBD1 or TRBD2 (6 bases each). The germline gives CDR1 SGHAT, CDR2 FQNNGV. V was cut by 2 bases and J by 5 bases, with 20 bases left in between. The CDR3 loop spans 17 amino acids. The CDR3 loop reads CASSLRGLGTPVDTQYF. In DNA, the CDR3 is TGTGCCAGCAGCTTACGGGGGTTGGGGACACCGGTAGATACGCAGTATTTT. Combining the CDR3 with reference TRBV11-2 and TRBJ2-3 gives the whole variable domain EAGVAQSPRYKIIEKRQSVAFWCNPISGHATLYWYQQILGQGPKLLIQFQNNGVVDDSQLPKDRFSAERLKGVDSTLKIQPAKLEDSAVYLCASSLRGLGTPVDTQYFGPGTRLTVL.

The chain joins TRBV7-9 to TRBJ2-3; 7 bases are a match to TRBD2. This CDR3 comprises 13 residues. Unmatched junction bases numbered 6, after V lost 10 bases and J lost 2 bases. From germline, CDR1 is SEHNR and CDR2 FQNEAQ (reference sequence). The CDR3 region has the DNA TGTGCCACGGGAGGTACCTACACAGATACGCAGTATTTT. This sequence encodes CATGGTYTDTQYF. Complete variable domain (other parts from reference TRBV7-9 and TRBJ2-3): DTGVSQNPRHKITKRGQNVTFRCDPISEHNRLYWYRQTLGQGPEFLTYFQNEAQLEKSRLLSDRFSAERPKGSFSTLEIQRTEQGDSAMYLCATGGTYTDTQYFGPGTRLTVL.

The chain joins TRBV6-6 to TRBJ2-1, with TRBD2 matching over 11 bases. V was pared by 7 bases and J by 3 bases, with 8 bases of the junction left unmatched. The V gene's germline CDR1 is MNHNY and CDR2 SVGAGI (reference sequence). The CDR3 sequence is 16 residues long. CDR3 bases: TGTGCCAGCACCACCCATAGCGGGGGGGACTACAATGAGCAGTTCTTC. This sequence encodes CASTTHSGGDYNEQFF.

The rearrangement uses TRBV4-2 and TRBJ2-2; D gene unclear. The germline gives CDR1 LGHNA, CDR2 YNFKEQ. The V gene lost 4 bases and the J gene lost 3 bases, with 9 bases spanning the gap. This CDR3 has 14 amino acids. The CDR3 DNA sequence: TGTGCCAGCAGCCCGCCCCGCCACACCGGGGAGCTGTTTTTT. Its protein product is CASSPPRHTGELFF.

The CDR3 region is CASRPAWGAVYEAFF. The DNA of the CDR3 is TGTGCCAGCAGACCTGCGTGGGGGGCCGTATATGAAGCTTTCTTT. This chain joins TRBV6-5 and TRBJ1-1, with a possible D match to TRBD1 (6 bases). In germline, CDR1 is MNHEY, CDR2 SVGAGI. Deletions cut 6 bases from V and 7 bases from J, with 21 bases between. The CDR3 totals 15 residues.

The chain couples TRBV2 to TRBJ2-5; D remains ambiguous. The CDR3 length is 10 residues. CDR1 is SNHLY, CDR2 FYNNEI, per germline. The ends were cut back, 4 bases at V and 11 bases at J, with 8 bases in the middle. Here the CDR3 reads CASSGPKQYF. CDR3 nucleotides: TGTGCCAGCAGTGGTCCTAAGCAGTACTTC.

V usage is TRBV10-2 and J usage is TRBJ2-7, with D perhaps matching TRBD1 (6 bases). The germline CDR1 and CDR2 sequences are WSHSY and SAAADI. The CDR3 is 11 amino acids. Deletions cut 5 bases from V and 4 bases from J, with 6 bases between. The CDR3 loop is CASSTGYEQYF. CDR3 DNA sequence: TGCGCCAGCAGTACAGGGTACGAGCAGTACTTC.